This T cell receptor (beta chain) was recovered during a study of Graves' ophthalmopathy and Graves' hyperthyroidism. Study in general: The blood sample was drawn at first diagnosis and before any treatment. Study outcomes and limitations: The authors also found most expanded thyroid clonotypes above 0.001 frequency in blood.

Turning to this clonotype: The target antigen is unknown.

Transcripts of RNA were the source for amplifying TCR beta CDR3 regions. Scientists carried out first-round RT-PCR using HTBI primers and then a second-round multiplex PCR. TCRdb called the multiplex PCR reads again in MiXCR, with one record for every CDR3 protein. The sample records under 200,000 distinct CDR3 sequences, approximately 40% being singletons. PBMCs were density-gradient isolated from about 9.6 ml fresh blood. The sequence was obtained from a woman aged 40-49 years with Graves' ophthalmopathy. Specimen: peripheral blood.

CDR3: CASSNRNQPQHF. The DNA of the CDR3 is TGTGCCAGCTCTAACAGGAATCAGCCCCAGCATTTT. The gene calls are TRBV6-1 and TRBJ1-5, with TRBD1 as a possible D gene (5 bases). The CDR3 runs to 12 residues. Germline values: CDR1 MNHNS, CDR2 SASEGT. Trimming took 8 bases from V and 4 from J, leaving 9 bases between them.